This T cell receptor (beta chain) emerged from a study of T cell responses to AZD1222 COVID-19 vaccine. The trim removed 8 bases at V and 2 bases at J, leaving 12 bases unmatched. Germline lookup yields CDR1 MDHEN and CDR2 SYDVKM. This CDR3 is 16 amino acids long. General study results and limits: The number of AZD1222 recipients seropositive at baseline was only 6 or 7.

This clone was found once. Its antigen is not identified. Generated by immunoSEQ multiplex PCR, the TCRdb table keeps only in-frame clones and is missing some. Of more than 95,000 clones in the sample, over 90% are singletons; the top ten hold around 4.7%. The source material was peripheral blood, sampled on day 0 of AZD1222 vaccination. This chain uses TRBV28 with TRBJ2-1, with TRBD2 matching 7 bases. The receptor's source is an adult in good health. CDR3: CASYPLTGRAYNEQFF. CDR3 nucleotide sequence: TGTGCCAGCTACCCGCTCACGGGGAGGGCCTACAATGAGCAGTTCTTC.